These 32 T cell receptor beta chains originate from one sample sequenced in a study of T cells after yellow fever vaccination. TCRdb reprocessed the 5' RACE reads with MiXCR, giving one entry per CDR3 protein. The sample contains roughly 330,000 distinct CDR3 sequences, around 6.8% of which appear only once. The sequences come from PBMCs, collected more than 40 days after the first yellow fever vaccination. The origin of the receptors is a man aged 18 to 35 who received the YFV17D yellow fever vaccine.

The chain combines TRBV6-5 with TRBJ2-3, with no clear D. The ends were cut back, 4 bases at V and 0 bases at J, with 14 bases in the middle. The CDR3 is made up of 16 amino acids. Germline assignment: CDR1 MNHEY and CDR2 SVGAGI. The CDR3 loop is CASSLEENFSTDTQYF. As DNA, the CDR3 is TGTGCCAGCAGTTTAGAGGAGAATTTTAGCACAGATACGCAGTATTTT.

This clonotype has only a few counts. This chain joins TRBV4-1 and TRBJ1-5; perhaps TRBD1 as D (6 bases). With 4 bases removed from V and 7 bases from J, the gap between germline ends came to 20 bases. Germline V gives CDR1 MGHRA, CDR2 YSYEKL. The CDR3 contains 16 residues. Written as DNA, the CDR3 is TGCGCCAGCAGCCCCCGTGTGGGGGCGCTCGGGCAGCCCCAGCATTTT. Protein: CASSPRVGALGQPQHF.

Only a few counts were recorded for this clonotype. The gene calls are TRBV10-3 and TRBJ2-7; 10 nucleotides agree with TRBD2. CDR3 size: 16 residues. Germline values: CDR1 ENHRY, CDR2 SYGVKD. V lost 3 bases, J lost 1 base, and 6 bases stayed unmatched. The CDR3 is CAISERTSGLSYEQYF. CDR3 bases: TGTGCCATCAGTGAACGGACTAGCGGCTTATCCTACGAGCAGTACTTC.

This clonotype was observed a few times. CDR3 in DNA: TGTGCCAGCAGCGCCCACAGGGGCCGAATGAACACTGAAGCTTTCTTT. This translates into CASSAHRGRMNTEAFF. The chain carries TRBV9 and TRBJ1-1; 7 positions match TRBD1. Germline CDR1 and CDR2: SGDLS and YYNGEE. This CDR3 is built from 16 residues. The V segment lost 3 bases and the J segment 0 bases; nucleotides outside the gene matches: 8. The variable domain in full, completed from reference TRBV9 and TRBJ1-1, reads DSGVTQTPKHLITATGQRVTLRCSPRSGDLSVYWYQQSLDQGLQFLIQYYNGEERAKGNILERFSAQQFPDLHSELNLSSLELGDSALYFCASSAHRGRMNTEAFFGQGTRLTVV.

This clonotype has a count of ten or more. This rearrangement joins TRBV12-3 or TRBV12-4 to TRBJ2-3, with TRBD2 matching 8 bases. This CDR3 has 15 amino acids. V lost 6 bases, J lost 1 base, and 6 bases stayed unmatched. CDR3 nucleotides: TGTGCCAGCAGCCGGGTACTAGCGGGCACAGATACGCAGTATTTT. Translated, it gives CASSRVLAGTDTQYF.

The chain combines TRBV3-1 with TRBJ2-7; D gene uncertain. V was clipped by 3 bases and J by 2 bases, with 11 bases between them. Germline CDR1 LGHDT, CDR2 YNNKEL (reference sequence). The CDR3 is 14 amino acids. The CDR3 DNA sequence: TGTGCCAGCAGCCAGGTCGACTCCCCCTACGAGCAGTACTTC. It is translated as CASSQVDSPYEQYF.

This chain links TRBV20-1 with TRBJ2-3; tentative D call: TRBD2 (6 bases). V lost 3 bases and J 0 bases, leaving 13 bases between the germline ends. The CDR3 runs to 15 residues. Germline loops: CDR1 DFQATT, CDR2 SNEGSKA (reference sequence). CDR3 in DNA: TGCAGTGCTAGTAAGGCGGGGAGAAGCACAGATACGCAGTATTTT. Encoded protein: CSASKAGRSTDTQYF.

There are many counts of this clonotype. CDR3: CASSYGVAGPRDTQYF. The CDR3 DNA is TGTGCCAGCAGTTACGGGGTAGCGGGCCCTCGTGATACGCAGTATTTT. V and J are TRBV6-5 and TRBJ2-3, with 7 bases identical to TRBD2. The germline CDR1 and CDR2 sequences are MNHEY and SVGAGI. Trimming cost V 2 bases and J 6 bases; bases outside gene matches: 11. The CDR3 totals 16 residues.

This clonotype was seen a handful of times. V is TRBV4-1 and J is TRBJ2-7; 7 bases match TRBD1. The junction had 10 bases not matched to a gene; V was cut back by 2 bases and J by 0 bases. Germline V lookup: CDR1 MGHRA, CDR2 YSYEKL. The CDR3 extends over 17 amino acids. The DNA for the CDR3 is TGCGCCAGCAGCCAACTTAATCCTAGGACAGGCTCCTACGAGCAGTACTTC. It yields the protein CASSQLNPRTGSYEQYF.

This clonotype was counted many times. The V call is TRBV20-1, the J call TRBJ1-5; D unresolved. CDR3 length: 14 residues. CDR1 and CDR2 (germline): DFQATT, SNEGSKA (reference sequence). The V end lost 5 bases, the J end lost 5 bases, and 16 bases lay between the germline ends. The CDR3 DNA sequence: TGCAGTGCTCCTATGAACTCCCTTGATCAGCCCCAGCATTTT. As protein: CSAPMNSLDQPQHF.

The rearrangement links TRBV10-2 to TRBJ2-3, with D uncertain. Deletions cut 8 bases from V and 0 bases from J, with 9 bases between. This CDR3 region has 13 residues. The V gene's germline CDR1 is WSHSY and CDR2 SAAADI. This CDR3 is CASGGRSTDTQYF. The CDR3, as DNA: TGCGCCAGCGGTGGGCGAAGCACAGATACGCAGTATTTT.

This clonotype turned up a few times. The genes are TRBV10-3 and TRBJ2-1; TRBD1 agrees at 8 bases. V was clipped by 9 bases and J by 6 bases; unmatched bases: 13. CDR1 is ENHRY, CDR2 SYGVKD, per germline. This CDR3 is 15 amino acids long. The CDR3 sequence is CAILGGGQGFNEQFF. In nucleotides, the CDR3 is TGTGCCATTCTGGGGGGAGGACAGGGTTTCAATGAGCAGTTCTTC.

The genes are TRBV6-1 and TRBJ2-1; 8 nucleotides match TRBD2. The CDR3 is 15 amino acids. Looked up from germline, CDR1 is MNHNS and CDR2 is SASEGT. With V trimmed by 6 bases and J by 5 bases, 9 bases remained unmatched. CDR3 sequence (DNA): TGTGCCAGCAGCCGTTCTAGCGGGTATAACAATGAGCAGTTCTTC. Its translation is CASSRSSGYNNEQFF.

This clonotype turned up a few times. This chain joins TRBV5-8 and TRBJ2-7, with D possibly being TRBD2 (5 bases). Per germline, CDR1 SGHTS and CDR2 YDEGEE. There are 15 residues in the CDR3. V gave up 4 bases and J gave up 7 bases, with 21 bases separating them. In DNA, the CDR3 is TGTGCCAGCAGCGCCGGTGTAGCGCCATTACAGGAGCAGTACGTC. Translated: CASSAGVAPLQEQYV.

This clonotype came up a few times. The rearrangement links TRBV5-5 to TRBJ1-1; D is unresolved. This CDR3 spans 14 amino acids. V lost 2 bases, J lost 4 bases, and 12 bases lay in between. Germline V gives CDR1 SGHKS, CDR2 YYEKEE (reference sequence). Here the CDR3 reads CASSFTASGTEAFF. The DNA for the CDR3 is TGTGCCAGCAGCTTTACAGCCTCGGGCACTGAAGCTTTCTTT.

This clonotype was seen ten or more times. Here the CDR3 DNA reads TGTGCCAGCAGCTTATTCAGTGAGCGGGGGCGGGATACGCAGTATTTT. Translating it yields CASSLFSERGRDTQYF. This chain joins TRBV7-6 and TRBJ2-3, with 8 bases fitting TRBD2. From germline, CDR1 is SGHVS and CDR2 FNYEAQ. The J segment lost 6 bases and the V segment lost 2 bases, leaving 10 bases of the junction unmatched. The CDR3 contains 16 residues.

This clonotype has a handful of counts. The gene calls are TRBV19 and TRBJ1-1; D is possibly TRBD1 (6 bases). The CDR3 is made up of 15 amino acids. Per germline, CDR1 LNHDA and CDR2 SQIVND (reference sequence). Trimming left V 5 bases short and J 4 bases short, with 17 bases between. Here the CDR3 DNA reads TGTGCCAGTAGTCCCCGGGTGGGGGGCCTCACTGAAGCTTTCTTT. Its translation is CASSPRVGGLTEAFF.

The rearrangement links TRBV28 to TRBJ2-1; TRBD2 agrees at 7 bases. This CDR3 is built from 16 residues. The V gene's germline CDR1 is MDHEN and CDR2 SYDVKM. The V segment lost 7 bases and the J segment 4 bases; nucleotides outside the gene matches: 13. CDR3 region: CASKKYRDYLYNEQFF. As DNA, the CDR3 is TGTGCCAGCAAGAAATACCGGGACTACCTGTACAATGAGCAGTTCTTC.

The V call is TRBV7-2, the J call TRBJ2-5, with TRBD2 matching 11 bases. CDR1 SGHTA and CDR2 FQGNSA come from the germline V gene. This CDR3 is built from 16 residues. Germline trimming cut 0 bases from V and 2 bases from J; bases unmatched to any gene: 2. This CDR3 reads CASSLASSGGQETQYF. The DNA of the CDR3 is TGTGCCAGCAGCTTAGCTTCTAGCGGGGGGCAAGAGACCCAGTACTTC.

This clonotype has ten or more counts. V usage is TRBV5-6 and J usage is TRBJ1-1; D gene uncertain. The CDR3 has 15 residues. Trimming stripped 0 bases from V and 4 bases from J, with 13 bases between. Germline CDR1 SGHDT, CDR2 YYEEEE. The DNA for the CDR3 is TGTGCCAGCAGCTTGGCCGTCGGGCGGGGCACTGAAGCTTTCTTT. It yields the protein CASSLAVGRGTEAFF. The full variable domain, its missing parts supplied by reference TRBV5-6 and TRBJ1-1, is DAGVTQSPTHLIKTRGQQVTLRCSPKSGHDTVSWYQQALGQGPQFIFQYYEEEERQRGNFPDRFSGHQFPNYSSELNVNALLLGDSALYLCASSLAVGRGTEAFFGQGTRLTVV.

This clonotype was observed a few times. The CDR3 DNA follows: TGCAGCGCAGAAGACAGGGGCCGGAACACTGAAGCTTTCTTT. Translated, it gives CSAEDRGRNTEAFF. The chain has TRBV29-1 and TRBJ1-1; 8 bases agree with TRBD1. The length of the CDR3 is 14 residues. Germline CDR1 and CDR2: SQVTM and ANQGSEA. V was pared by 7 bases and J by 1 base, with 8 bases of the junction left unmatched. Full variable domain (outside the CDR3, taken from reference TRBV29-1 and TRBJ1-1): SAVISQKPSRDICQRGTSLTIQCQVDSQVTMMFWYRQQPGQSLTLIATANQGSEATYESGFVIDKFPISRPNLTFSTLTVSNMSPEDSSIYLCSAEDRGRNTEAFFGQGTRLTVV.

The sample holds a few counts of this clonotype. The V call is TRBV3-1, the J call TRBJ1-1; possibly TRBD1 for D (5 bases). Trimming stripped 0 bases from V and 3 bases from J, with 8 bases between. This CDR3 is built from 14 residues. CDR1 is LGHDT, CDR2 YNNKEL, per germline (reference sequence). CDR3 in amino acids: CASSQDWGDTEAFF. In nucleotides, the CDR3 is TGTGCCAGCAGCCAAGATTGGGGGGACACTGAAGCTTTCTTT.

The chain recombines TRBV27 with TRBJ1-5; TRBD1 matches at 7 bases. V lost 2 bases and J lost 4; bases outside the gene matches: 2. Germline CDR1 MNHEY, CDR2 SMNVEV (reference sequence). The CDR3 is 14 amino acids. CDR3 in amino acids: CASSLLGQNQPQHF. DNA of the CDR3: TGTGCCAGCAGTTTACTGGGACAGAATCAGCCCCAGCATTTT.

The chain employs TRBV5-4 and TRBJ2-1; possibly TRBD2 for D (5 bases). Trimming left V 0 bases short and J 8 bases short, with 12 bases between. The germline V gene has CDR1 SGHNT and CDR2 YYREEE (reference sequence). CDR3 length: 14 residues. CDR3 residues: CASSLAVGSHEQFF. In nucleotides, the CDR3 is TGTGCCAGCAGCTTGGCCGTGGGGAGCCATGAGCAGTTCTTC.

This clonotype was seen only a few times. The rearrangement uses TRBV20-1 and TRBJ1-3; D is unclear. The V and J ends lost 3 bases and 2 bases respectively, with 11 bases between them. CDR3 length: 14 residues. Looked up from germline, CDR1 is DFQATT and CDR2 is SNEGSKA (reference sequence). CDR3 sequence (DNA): TGCAGTGCTAGGGGTCAGTCCGCTGGAAACACCATATATTTT. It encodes CSARGQSAGNTIYF.

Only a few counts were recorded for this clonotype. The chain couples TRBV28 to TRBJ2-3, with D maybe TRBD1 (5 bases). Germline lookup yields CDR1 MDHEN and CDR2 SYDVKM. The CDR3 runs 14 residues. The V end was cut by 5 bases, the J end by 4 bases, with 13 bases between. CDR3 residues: CASSVGHNADTQYF. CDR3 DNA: TGTGCCAGCAGTGTGGGGCACAACGCAGATACGCAGTATTTT.

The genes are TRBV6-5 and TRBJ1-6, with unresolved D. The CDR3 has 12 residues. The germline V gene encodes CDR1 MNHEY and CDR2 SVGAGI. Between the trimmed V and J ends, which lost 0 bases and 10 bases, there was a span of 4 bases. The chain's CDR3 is CASSYSTSPLHF. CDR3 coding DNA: TGTGCCAGCAGTTACTCCACGTCACCCCTCCACTTT.

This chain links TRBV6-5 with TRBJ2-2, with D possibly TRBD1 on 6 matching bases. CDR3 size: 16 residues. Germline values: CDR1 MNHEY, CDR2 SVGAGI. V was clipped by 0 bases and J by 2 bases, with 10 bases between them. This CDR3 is CASSYSRGINTGELFF. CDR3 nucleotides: TGTGCCAGCAGTTACTCGAGGGGGATTAACACCGGGGAGCTGTTTTTT.

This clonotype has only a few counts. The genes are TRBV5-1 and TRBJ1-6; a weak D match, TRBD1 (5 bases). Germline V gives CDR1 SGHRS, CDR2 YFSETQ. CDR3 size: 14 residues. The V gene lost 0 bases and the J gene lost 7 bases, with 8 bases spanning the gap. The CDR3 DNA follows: TGCGCCAGCAGCTTGGGACAGAGCAATTCACCCCTCCACTTT. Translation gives CASSLGQSNSPLHF.

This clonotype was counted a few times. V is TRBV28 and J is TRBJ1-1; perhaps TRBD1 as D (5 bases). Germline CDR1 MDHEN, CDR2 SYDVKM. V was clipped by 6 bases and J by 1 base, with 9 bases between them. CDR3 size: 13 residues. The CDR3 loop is CASREGRNTEAFF. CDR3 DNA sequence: TGTGCCAGCAGGGAGGGGAGGAACACTGAAGCTTTCTTT.

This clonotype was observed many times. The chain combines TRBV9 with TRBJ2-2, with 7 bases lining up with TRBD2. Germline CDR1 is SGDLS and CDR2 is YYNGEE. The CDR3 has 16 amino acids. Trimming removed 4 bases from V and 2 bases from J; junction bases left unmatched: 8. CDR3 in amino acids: CASSLRGDSNTGELFF. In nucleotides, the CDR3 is TGTGCCAGCAGCCTCCGGGGGGACTCTAACACCGGGGAGCTGTTTTTT.

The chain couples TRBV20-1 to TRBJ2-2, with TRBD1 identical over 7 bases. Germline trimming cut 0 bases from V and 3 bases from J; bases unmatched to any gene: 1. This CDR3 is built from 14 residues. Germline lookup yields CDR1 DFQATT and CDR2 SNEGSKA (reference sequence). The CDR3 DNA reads TGCAGTGCTAGAGATCAGGGGGACACCGGGGAGCTGTTTTTT. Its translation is CSARDQGDTGELFF.